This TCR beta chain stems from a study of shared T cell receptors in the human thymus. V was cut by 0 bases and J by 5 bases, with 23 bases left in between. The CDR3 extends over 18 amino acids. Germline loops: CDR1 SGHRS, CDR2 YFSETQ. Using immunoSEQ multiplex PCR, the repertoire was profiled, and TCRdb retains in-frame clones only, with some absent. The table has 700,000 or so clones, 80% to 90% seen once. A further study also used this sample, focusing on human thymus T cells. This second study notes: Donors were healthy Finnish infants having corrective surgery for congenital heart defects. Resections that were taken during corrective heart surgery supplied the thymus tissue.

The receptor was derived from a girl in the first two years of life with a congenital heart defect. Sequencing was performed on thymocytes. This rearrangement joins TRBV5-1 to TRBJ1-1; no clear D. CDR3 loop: CASSLGDGRTWVGTEAFF. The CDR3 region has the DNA TGCGCCAGCAGCTTGGGGGATGGGAGGACTTGGGTTGGGACTGAAGCTTTCTTT. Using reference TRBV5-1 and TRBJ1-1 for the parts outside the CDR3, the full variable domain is KAGVTQTPRYLIKTRGQQVTLSCSPISGHRSVSWYQQTPGQGLQFLFEYFSETQRNKGNFPGRFSGRQFSNSRSEMNVSTLELGDSALYLCASSLGDGRTWVGTEAFFGQGTRLTVV.